The clone carrying this T cell receptor delta chain was seen a handful of times. Its antigen is unidentified. A far more abundant clone sits one base away, making this likely a read error. The length of the CDR3 is 23 residues. Germline trimming cut 0 bases from V and 0 bases from J; bases unmatched to any gene: 22. Germline V gene data show CDR1 as TSWWSYY and CDR2 as QGS. TCRdb re-called the multiplex PCR reads via CATT. The table has 80,000 to 95,000 delta-chain clones, more than 1.4% seen once. Bulk repertoires came from Vgamma9/Vdelta2+ or Vdelta2-negative gammadelta T cells flow-sorted from PBMC. The record originates from a study of γδ T cells in repeated Plasmodium falciparum infection. For the study at large: Sampling occurred at baseline, pre-infection for selected infections, and 21 days post-infection.

General observations from the study: The Malian cohort came from a small rural village of predominantly one ethnic group. Vdelta2-negative gammadelta repertoires appeared less diverse and less shared in Malian than Australian children.

This TCR derives from a pool of human donors (malaria-infected and uninfected, not separated). Sequencing used gamma-delta T cells from blood. This chain uses TRDV1 with TRDJ1, with TRDD3 identical over 10 bases. TCRdb records no J gene; here it was assigned by comparing the DNA to germline. DNA of the CDR3: TGTGCTCTTGGGGAACTACCGTACTGGGGGATCTCAGCGTTCCCCCGTAACACCGATAAACTCATCTTT. Encoded protein: CALGELPYWGISAFPRNTDKLIF.